The T cell receptor (beta chain) under discussion was sequenced for a study of memory CD4+ T cells and cytomegalovirus serostatus. Across the whole study: Healthy Belgian adult donors included about nine CMV-positive and about two dozen CMV-negative people.

Study-wide findings and caveats: Suggested: most of the CMV-linked TCR signature lies in CD4+ memory cells. About 40% of the 164 known CMV-associated TCRbeta sequences appeared in CD4+ memory.

Some clones are missing from TCRdb's copy, which holds only in-frame ones; the method was immunoSEQ multiplex PCR. The profile covers 80,000 or so clones, with 60% to 80% appearing a single time and 2% to 3% taken by the ten largest. A word on this clone: The antigen remains undetermined.

The CDR3 loop spans 15 amino acids. CDR1 is SNHLY and CDR2 is FYNNEI in the germline V gene. The germline V and J ends were trimmed by 7 bases and 0 bases, with 13 bases remaining between them. The sort gate was single viable CD3+CD4+CD8-CD45RO+ cells for memory CD4+ T cells. Sequencing input: memory CD4+ T cells from blood. The chain is built from TRBV2 and TRBJ1-3, with TRBD1 as a possible D gene (5 bases). This TCR derives from an adult in good health and CMV-seropositive. As DNA, the CDR3 is TGTGCCAGCAAGCGGGACGAAACCTCTGGAAACACCATATATTTT. Protein product: CASKRDETSGNTIYF.